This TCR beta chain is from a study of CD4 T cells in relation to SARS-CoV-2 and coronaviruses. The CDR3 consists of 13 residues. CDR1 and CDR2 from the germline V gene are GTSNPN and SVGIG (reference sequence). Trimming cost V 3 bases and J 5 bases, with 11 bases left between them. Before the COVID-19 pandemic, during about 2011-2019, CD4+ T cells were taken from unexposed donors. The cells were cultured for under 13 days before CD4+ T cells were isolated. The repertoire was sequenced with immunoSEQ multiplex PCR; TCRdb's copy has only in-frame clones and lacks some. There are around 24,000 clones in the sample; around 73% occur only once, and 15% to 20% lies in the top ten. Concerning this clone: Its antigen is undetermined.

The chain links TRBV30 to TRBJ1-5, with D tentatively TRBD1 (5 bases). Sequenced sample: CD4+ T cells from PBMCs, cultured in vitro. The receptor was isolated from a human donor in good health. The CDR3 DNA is TGTGCCTGGAGGCAGGGACTTTATCAGCCCCAGCATTTT. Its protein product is CAWRQGLYQPQHF.